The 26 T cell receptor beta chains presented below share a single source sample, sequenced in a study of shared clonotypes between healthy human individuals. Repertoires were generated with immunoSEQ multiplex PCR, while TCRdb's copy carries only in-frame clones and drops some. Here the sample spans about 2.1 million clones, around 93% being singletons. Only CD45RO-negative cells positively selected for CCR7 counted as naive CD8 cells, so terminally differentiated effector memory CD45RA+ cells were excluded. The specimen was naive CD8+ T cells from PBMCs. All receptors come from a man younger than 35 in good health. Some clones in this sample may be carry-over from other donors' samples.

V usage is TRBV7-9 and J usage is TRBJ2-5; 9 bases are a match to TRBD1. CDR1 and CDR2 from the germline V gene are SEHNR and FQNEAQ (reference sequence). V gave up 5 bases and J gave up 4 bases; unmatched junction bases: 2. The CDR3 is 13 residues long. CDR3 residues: CASSTGQGETQYF. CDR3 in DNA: TGTGCCAGCAGCACGGGACAGGGAGAGACCCAGTACTTC.

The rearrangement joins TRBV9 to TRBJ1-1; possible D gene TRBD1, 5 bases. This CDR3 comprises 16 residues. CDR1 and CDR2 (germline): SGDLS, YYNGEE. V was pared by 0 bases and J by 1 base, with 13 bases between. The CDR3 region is CASSVGTGWSNTEAFF. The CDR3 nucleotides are TGTGCCAGCAGCGTAGGAACAGGATGGTCGAACACTGAAGCTTTCTTT.

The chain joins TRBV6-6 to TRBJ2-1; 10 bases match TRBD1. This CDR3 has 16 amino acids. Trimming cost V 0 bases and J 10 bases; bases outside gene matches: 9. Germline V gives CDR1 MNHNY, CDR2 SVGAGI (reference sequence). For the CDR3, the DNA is TGTGCCAGCAGTTACTCGAAGGGACAGGGGTACGGCGAGCAGTTCTTC. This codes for CASSYSKGQGYGEQFF.

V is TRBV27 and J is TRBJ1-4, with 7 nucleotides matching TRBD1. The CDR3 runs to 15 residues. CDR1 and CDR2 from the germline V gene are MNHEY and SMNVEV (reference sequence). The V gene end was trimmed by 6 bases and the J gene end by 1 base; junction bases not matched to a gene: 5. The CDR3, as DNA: TGTGCCAGCAGCCTTCGGACAGGAACTAATGAAAAACTGTTTTTT. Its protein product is CASSLRTGTNEKLFF.

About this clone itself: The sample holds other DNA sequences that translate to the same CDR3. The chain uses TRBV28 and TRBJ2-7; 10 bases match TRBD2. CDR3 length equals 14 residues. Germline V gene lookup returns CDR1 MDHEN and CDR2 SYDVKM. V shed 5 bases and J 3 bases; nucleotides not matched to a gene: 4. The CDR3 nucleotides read TGTGCCAGCAGTCGACTAGCGGGTTACTACGAGCAGTACTTC. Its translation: CASSRLAGYYEQYF.

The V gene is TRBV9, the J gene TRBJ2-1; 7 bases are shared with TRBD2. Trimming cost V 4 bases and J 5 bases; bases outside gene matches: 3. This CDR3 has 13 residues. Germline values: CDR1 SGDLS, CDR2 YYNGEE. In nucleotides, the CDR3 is TGTGCCAGCAGCCCCAGCGGGGACAATGAGCAGTTCTTC. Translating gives CASSPSGDNEQFF.

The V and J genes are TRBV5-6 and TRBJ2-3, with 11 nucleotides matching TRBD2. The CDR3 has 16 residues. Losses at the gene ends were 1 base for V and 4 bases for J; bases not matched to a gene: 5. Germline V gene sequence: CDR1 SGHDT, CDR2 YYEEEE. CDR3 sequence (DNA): TGTGCCAGCAGCTTGTGGTCGGGACTAGCGGCAGATACGCAGTATTTT. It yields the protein CASSLWSGLAADTQYF.

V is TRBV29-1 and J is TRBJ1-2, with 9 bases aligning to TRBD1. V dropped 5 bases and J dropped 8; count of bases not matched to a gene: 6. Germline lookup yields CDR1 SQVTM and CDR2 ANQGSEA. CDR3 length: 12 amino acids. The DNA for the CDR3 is TGCAGCGTTACAGGGACAGGGACCGGCTACACCTTC. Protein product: CSVTGTGTGYTF.

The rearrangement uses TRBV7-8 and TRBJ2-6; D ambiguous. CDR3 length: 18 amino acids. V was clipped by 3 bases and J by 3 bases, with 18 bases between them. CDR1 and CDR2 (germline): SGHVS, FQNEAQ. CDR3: CASSFSGLSTDGANVLTF. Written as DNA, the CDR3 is TGTGCCAGCAGCTTTTCAGGCCTCAGTACTGATGGGGCCAACGTCCTGACTTTC.

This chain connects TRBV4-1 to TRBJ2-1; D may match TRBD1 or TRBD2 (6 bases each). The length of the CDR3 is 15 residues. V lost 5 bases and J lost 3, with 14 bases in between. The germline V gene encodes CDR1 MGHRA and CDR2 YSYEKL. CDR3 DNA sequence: TGCGCCAGCAGCACCTTCGGGGGCGACTACAATGAGCAGTTCTTC. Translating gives CASSTFGGDYNEQFF.

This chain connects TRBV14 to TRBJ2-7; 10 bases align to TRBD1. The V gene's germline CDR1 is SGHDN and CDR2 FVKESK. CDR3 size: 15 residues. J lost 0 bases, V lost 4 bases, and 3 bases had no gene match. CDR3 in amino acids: CASSPRDRGSYEQYF. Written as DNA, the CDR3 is TGTGCCAGCAGCCCTAGGGACAGGGGCTCCTACGAGCAGTACTTC.

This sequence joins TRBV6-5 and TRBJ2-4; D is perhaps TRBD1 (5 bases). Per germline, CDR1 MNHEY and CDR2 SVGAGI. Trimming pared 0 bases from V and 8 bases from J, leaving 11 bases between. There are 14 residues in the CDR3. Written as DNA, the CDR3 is TGTGCCAGCAGTTACTCAGGGCCCAGGGACATTCAGTACTTC. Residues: CASSYSGPRDIQYF.

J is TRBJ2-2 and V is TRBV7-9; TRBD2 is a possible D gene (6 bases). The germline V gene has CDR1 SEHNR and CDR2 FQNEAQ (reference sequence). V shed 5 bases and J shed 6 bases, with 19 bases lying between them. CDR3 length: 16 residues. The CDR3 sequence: CASSQLIPGVAGELFF. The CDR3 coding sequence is TGTGCCAGCAGCCAGCTTATTCCGGGGGTAGCCGGGGAGCTGTTTTTT. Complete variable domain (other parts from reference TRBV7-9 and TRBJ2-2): DTGVSQNPRHKITKRGQNVTFRCDPISEHNRLYWYRQTLGQGPEFLTYFQNEAQLEKSRLLSDRFSAERPKGSFSTLEIQRTEQGDSAMYLCASSQLIPGVAGELFFGEGSRLTVL.

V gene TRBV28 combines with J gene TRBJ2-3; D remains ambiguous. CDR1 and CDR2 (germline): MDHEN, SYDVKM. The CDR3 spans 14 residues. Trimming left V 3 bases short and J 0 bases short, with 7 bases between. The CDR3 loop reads CASSFLASTDTQYF. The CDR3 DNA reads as TGTGCCAGCAGTTTCCTCGCCAGCACAGATACGCAGTATTTT.

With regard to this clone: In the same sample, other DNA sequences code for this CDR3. The CDR3 bases are TGTGCCAGCAGCGTAAGCGGGATTAGCTCCTACGAGCAGTACTTC. As protein: CASSVSGISSYEQYF. V usage is TRBV9 and J usage is TRBJ2-7; 7 bases agree with TRBD2. V shed 1 base and J 0 bases; nucleotides not matched to a gene: 4. CDR1 and CDR2 (germline): SGDLS, YYNGEE. The length of the CDR3 is 15 residues. The full variable domain, in which reference TRBV9 and TRBJ2-7 provide the parts outside the CDR3, is DSGVTQTPKHLITATGQRVTLRCSPRSGDLSVYWYQQSLDQGLQFLIQYYNGEERAKGNILERFSAQQFPDLHSELNLSSLELGDSALYFCASSVSGISSYEQYFGPGTRLTVT.

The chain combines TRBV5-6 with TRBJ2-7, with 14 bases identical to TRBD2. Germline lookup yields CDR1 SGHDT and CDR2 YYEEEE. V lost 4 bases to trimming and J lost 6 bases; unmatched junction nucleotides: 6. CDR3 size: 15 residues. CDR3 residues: CASSPGTSGSGEQYF. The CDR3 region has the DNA TGTGCCAGCAGCCCCGGGACTAGCGGGAGTGGCGAGCAGTACTTC.

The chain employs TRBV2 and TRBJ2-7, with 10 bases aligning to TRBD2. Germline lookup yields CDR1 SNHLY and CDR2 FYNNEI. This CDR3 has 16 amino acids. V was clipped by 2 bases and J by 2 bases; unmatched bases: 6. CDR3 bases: TGTGCCAGCAGTGAATCCAGCGGGAGGGCTCCCTACGAGCAGTACTTC. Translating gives CASSESSGRAPYEQYF.

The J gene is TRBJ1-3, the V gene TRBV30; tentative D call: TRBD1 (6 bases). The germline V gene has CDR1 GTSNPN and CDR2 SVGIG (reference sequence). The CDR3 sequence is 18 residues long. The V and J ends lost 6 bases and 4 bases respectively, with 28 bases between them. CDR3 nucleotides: TGTGCCTGCGGGGCTTACCCCACCGGGACAAAGCCCGGAAACACCATATATTTT. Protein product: CACGAYPTGTKPGNTIYF.

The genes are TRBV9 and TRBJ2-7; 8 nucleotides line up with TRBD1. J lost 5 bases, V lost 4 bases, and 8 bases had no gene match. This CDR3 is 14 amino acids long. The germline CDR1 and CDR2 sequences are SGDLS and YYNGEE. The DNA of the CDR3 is TGTGCCAGCAGCCAAGACGGGACAGGAGACGAGCAGTACTTC. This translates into CASSQDGTGDEQYF.

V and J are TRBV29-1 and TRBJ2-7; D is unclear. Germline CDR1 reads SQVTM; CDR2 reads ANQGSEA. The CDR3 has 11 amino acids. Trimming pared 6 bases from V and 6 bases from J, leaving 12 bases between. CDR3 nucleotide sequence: TGCAGCGTGCCCTTCCTGGGCGAGCAGTACTTC. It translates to CSVPFLGEQYF.

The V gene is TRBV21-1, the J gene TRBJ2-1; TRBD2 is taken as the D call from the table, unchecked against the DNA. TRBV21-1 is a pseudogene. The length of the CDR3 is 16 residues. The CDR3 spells CASSIRTSGDHNEQFF. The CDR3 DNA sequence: TGTGCCAGCAGCATCCGGACTAGCGGGGACCACAATGAGCAGTTCTTC.

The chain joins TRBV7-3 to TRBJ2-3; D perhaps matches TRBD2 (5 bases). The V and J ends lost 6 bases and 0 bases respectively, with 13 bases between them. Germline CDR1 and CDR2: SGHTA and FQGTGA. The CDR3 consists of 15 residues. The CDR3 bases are TGTGCCAGCAGTTATAGCGCCGCTAGCACAGATACGCAGTATTTT. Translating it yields CASSYSAASTDTQYF. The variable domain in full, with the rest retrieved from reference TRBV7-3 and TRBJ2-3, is GAGVSQTPSNKVTEKGKYVELRCDPISGHTALYWYRQSLGQGPEFLIYFQGTGAADDSGLPNDRFFAVRPEGSVSTLKIQRTERGDSAVYLCASSYSAASTDTQYFGPGTRLTVL.

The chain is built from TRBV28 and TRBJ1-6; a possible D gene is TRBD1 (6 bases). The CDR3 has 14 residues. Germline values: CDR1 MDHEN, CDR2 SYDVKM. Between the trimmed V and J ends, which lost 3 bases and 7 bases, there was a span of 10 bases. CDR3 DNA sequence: TGTGCCAGCAGTTTGTATACAGGGAATTCACCCCTCCACTTT. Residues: CASSLYTGNSPLHF.

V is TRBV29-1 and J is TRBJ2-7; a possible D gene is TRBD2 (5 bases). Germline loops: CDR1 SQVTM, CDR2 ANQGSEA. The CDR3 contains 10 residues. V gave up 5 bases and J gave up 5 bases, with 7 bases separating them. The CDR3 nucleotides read TGCAGCGTTTTCGGGAACGAGCAGTACTTC. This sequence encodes CSVFGNEQYF.

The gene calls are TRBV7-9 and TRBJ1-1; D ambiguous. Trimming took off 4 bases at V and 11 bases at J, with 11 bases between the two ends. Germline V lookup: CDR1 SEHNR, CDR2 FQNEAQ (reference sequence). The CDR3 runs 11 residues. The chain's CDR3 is CASSSSLRAFF. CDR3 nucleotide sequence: TGTGCCAGCAGCTCGTCCCTCCGGGCTTTCTTT.

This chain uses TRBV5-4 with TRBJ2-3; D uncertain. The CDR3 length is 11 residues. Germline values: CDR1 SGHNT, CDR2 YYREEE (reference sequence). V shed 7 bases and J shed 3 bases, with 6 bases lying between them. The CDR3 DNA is TGTGCCAGCCGTGCAACAGATACGCAGTATTTT. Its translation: CASRATDTQYF.